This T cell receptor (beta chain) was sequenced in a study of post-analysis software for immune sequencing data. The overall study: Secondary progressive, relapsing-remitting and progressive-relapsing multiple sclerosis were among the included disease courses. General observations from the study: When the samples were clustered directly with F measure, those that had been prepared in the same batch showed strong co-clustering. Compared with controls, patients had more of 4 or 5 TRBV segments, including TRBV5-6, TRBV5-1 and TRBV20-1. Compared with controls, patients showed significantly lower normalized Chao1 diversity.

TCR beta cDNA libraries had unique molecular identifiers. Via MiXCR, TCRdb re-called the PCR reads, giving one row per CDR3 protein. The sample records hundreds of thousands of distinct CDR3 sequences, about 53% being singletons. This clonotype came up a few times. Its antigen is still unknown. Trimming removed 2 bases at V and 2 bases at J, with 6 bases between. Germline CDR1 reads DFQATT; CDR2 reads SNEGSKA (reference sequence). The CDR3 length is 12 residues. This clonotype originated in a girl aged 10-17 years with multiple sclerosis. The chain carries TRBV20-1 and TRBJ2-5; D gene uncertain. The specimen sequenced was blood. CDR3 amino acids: CSARTRQETQYF. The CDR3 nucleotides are TGCAGTGCTAGAACTCGTCAAGAGACCCAGTACTTC.